This TCR beta chain is drawn from a study of CXCR3-negative and CXCR3-positive naive CD8 T cells. Findings and limits, study-wide: The study found CXCR3 expression partially decreased after cryopreservation and ran most assays on fresh PBMCs. The TRB CDR3s that CXCR3-positive naive cells carried were more hydrophobic than those of CXCR3-negative naive cells. With respect to TRBV-TRBJ usage, naive CXCR3-negative and CXCR3-positive cells were similar; memory differed. Sequencing showed both naive subsets with comparably high diversity, and memory CD8+ cells much lower. Comparison of naive subsets found surface CD5 to be comparable, and TCR strength was inferred on the basis of TRB CDR3 properties.

Details on this clonotype: The antigen remains unidentified.

UMI-labeled 5' RACE TRB cDNA libraries were prepared from the cells. TCRdb reprocessed the 5' RACE reads and stores each CDR3 protein as one record, lacking DNA. In all, the sample yields 55,000 to 75,000 distinct CDR3 sequences. Germline loops: CDR1 SGHAT, CDR2 FQNNGV. The CDR3 consists of 13 residues. The V and J genes are TRBV11-2 and TRBJ2-7. The receptor was isolated from a human donor in good health. Some clones in this sample may be carry-over from other donors' samples. The sequenced sample was naive CXCR3+ CD8+ T cells from blood. The subset is: CD45RO-CCR7+CD27+CD95- naive CD8+ T cells expressing CXCR3 (TNR3+). The chain's CDR3 is CASSLRPYPEQYF.